The 14 T cell receptor beta chains listed next were all sequenced from one sample in a study of regulatory and conventional T cells in RAG deficiency. Produced via immunoSEQ multiplex PCR; TCRdb's table is partial and in-frame only. The sample has approximately 12,000 clones, 94% seen once. The sorted regulatory T cells were CD4+, CD25-high and CD127-low, with genomic DNA sequenced. This same sample was also part of a study on regulatory T cells. Per that paper: The PCR used 52 TRBV and 13 TRBJ primers.

Material: CD127- CD25+ CD4+ Tregs sorted from blood. These receptors all come from a human donor in good health.

The chain uses TRBV28 and TRBJ2-5, with D unresolved. Gene TRBJ2-7 matches the end of the DNA better, so the J call may be wrong. The CDR3 spans 13 residues. Germline V gene lookup returns CDR1 MDHEN and CDR2 SYDVKM. The CDR3 DNA sequence: TGTGCCAGCAGTTTAAGGAGACCGGCCGAGCAGTACTTC. Amino acid sequence: CASSLRRPAEQYF.

V is TRBV28 and J is TRBJ1-5; D not certain. Trimming shortened V by 2 bases and J by 5 bases, and 7 bases separated the two germline ends. The CDR3 length is 13 residues. Germline V CDR1 and CDR2: MDHEN, SYDVKM. CDR3 nucleotides: TGTGCCAGCAGTTTAGAGGTGGATCAGCCCCAGCATTTT. Its translation is CASSLEVDQPQHF.

The V call is TRBV16, the J call TRBJ2-7; 10 bases are a match to TRBD1. Trimming removed 5 bases from V and 4 bases from J; junction bases left unmatched: 8. Germline assignment: CDR1 KGHSY and CDR2 FQNENV. This CDR3 is 15 amino acids long. The DNA for the CDR3 is TGTGCCAGCAGCGAACTCCCGGGACAGGGGTACGAGCAGTACTTC. This sequence encodes CASSELPGQGYEQYF.

The V call is TRBV7-2, the J call TRBJ1-2; the D gene is possibly TRBD1 (6 bases). Germline CDR1 reads SGHTA; CDR2 reads FQGNSA. This CDR3 region has 18 residues. Trimming stripped 5 bases from V and 3 bases from J, with 25 bases between. CDR3 sequence: CASSALIGGRSGDYGYTF. In DNA, the CDR3 is TGTGCCAGCAGCGCCCTAATCGGGGGGCGGAGCGGGGACTATGGCTACACCTTC.

This clone came up a few times. V usage is TRBV6-5 and J usage is TRBJ1-5, with a weak D call TRBD1 (6 bases). The germline gives CDR1 MNHEY, CDR2 SVGAGI. Trimming pared 6 bases from V and 1 base from J, leaving 13 bases between. The CDR3 sequence is 15 residues long. CDR3 region: CASRDTGLSNQPQHF. In nucleotides, the CDR3 is TGTGCCAGCAGGGATACAGGGTTGAGCAATCAGCCCCAGCATTTT.

The rearrangement uses TRBV10-1 and TRBJ2-1; 9 bases are a match to TRBD1. The CDR3 runs 16 residues. Germline loops: CDR1 WNHNN, CDR2 SYGVQD (reference sequence). After removal of 6 bases from V and 3 bases from J, the junction contained 9 bases not matched to a gene. In DNA form, the CDR3 reads TGCGCCAGCAGCCAGACAACAGGGGGCCTCTACAATGAGCAGTTCTTC. Protein product: CASSQTTGGLYNEQFF.

The chain employs TRBV29-1 and TRBJ1-1, with D tentatively TRBD1 (5 bases). The CDR3 loop spans 15 amino acids. The V and J ends lost 4 bases and 0 bases respectively, with 15 bases between them. The germline V gene encodes CDR1 SQVTM and CDR2 ANQGSEA. The CDR3 nucleotides read TGCAGCGTTGTGGTCTTGGGGACTTTGAACACTGAAGCTTTCTTT. It translates to CSVVVLGTLNTEAFF. Complete variable domain (other parts from reference TRBV29-1 and TRBJ1-1): SAVISQKPSRDICQRGTSLTIQCQVDSQVTMMFWYRQQPGQSLTLIATANQGSEATYESGFVIDKFPISRPNLTFSTLTVSNMSPEDSSIYLCSVVVLGTLNTEAFFGQGTRLTVV.

The rearrangement joins TRBV18 to TRBJ1-6; D not certain. Trimming removed 2 bases from V and 5 bases from J, with 7 bases in between. The CDR3 has 14 amino acids. The germline V gene has CDR1 KGHSH and CDR2 LQKENI. CDR3 loop: CASSPYRNNSPLHF. The CDR3 region has the DNA TGTGCCAGCTCACCATACAGAAATAATTCACCCCTCCACTTT.

V gene TRBV28 combines with J gene TRBJ2-6, with TRBD1 matching 10 bases. Germline CDR1 MDHEN, CDR2 SYDVKM. This CDR3 comprises 17 residues. Trimming at V came to 8 bases and at J to 4 bases, leaving 11 bases not matched to a gene. The DNA for the CDR3 is TGTGCCAGCTCCGGGAGACAGGGGGCGCGAGGGGCCAACGTCCTGACTTTC. Its translation is CASSGRQGARGANVLTF.

The chain uses TRBV5-1 and TRBJ1-1; D may be TRBD1 (5 bases). This CDR3 contains 15 residues. Per the germline V gene, CDR1 is SGHRS and CDR2 is YFSETQ. V shed 4 bases and J shed 2 bases, with 15 bases lying between them. This CDR3 reads CASSRRPGANTEAFF. The CDR3 nucleotides read TGCGCCAGCAGCCGCAGACCTGGGGCTAACACTGAAGCTTTCTTT.

The rearrangement joins TRBV27 to TRBJ1-2; D gene uncertain. The CDR3 has 14 amino acids. Germline-derived CDR1 and CDR2 are MNHEY and SMNVEV (reference sequence). V dropped 2 bases and J dropped 2 bases, with 9 bases sitting between them. CDR3 in DNA: TGTGCCAGCAGTTTAACGGGTTACAACTATGGCTACACCTTC. This translates into CASSLTGYNYGYTF.

J is TRBJ1-5 and V is TRBV27; D might be TRBD1 (5 bases). From germline, CDR1 is MNHEY and CDR2 SMNVEV (reference sequence). The length of the CDR3 is 14 residues. Trimming stripped 5 bases from V and 3 bases from J, with 11 bases between. This CDR3 is CASSPRQTNQPQHF. The CDR3 DNA is TGTGCCAGCAGTCCCCGACAGACCAATCAGCCCCAGCATTTT.

The chain is built from TRBV6-5 and TRBJ1-5; maybe TRBD1 (6 bases). The germline V and J ends were trimmed by 6 bases and 3 bases, with 15 bases remaining between them. The CDR3 is 15 amino acids. Germline V gene lookup returns CDR1 MNHEY and CDR2 SVGAGI. The CDR3, as DNA: TGTGCCAGCAGGCGACAAGGGGGGGTCAATCAGCCCCAGCATTTT. This sequence encodes CASRRQGGVNQPQHF.

V is TRBV18 and J is TRBJ1-1; TRBD1 might be the D (6 bases). This CDR3 is built from 12 residues. V was shortened by 3 bases and J by 7 bases, with 9 bases between the two germline ends. Germline V gives CDR1 KGHSH, CDR2 LQKENI. The CDR3 DNA follows: TGTGCCAGCTCACCTCGAGGGGGTGAAGCTTTCTTT. Translating gives CASSPRGGEAFF.